This T cell receptor beta chain was documented in a study of blood T cell repertoires in COVID-19. How the authors handled the data: Cell counts per sample came from amplifying reference gene primers. The repertoire was sequenced with immunoSEQ multiplex PCR; TCRdb's copy has only in-frame clones and lacks some. V and J calls and clone size are copied from that table; D and trimming were computed from the DNA. The table has roughly 320,000 clones, 70% to 90% seen once. Input material: peripheral blood. The source is a man between 70 and 80 years old with acute or convalescent COVID-19.

CDR3 coding DNA: TGTGCCAGCAGTGAAGACGGCAGGGGGGACACCGGGGAGCTGTTTTTT. Protein sequence: CASSEDGRGDTGELFF. The rearrangement links TRBV25-1 to TRBJ2-2; tentatively, D is TRBD1 (7 bases). CDR1 and CDR2 from the germline V gene are MGHDK and SYGVNS. The V and J ends lost 2 bases and 3 bases respectively, with 13 bases between them. The CDR3 contains 16 residues.